These T cell receptor beta chains were read from a single sample in a study of CD8 T cells in Susac syndrome. From the immunoSEQ multiplex PCR reads, TCRdb called clonotypes with MiXCR, one entry per CDR3 protein. The table records 2,300 or so distinct CDR3 sequences, roughly 65% of them present only once. Sequencing used CD8+ TEMRA cells from PBMCs. The source of these receptors is a human donor with Susac syndrome. CDR3s leave out the opening cysteine and the closing phenylalanine or tryptophan. Each record gives: J gene, CDR3 length, V gene, CDR3 protein.

>TRBJ2-1|12|TRBV2
ANLDRPLGNEQF
>TRBJ2-2|14|TRBV7-6
ATEDNFGLNTGELF
>TRBJ2-5|13|TRBV6-5
ASSYLGYGQETQY
>TRBJ2-3|14|TRBV7-9
ASSLLSSGGTDTQY
>TRBJ2-1|12|TRBV6-5
TSTRTGAYNEQF
>TRBJ1-1|13|TRBV27
ASRLGGAGNTEAF
>TRBJ2-6|13|TRBV6-1
ASSEVQFGANVLT
>TRBJ2-1|14|TRBV27
ASSLEWTRVYNEQF
>TRBJ2-7|14|TRBV4-1
ASSQDPGTSLYEQY
>TRBJ1-1|9|TRBV25-1
ASSGGLEAF
>TRBJ2-5|11|TRBV6-2/TRBV6-3
ASSPPEGETQY
>TRBJ2-4|13|TRBV6-6
ASSFTAGVVNIQY
>TRBJ1-2|10|TRBV9
ASGRAPYGYT
>TRBJ2-3|10|TRBV29-1
SVKASADTQY
>TRBJ1-1|9|TRBV29-1
SVRMNTEAF